This T cell receptor beta chain appears in the sequencing data of a study of T-cell memory formation after mild COVID-19. Study details: Largely donor-specific TCR clusters were found. General observations from the study: Unconfirmed was the SARS-CoV-2 specificity of second-wave clones that peaked on day 37.

Unmatched junction bases numbered 6, after V lost 9 bases and J lost 0 bases. This CDR3 is built from 15 residues. Germline CDR1 and CDR2: KGHDR and SFDVKD. A single record per CDR3 protein comes from TCRdb applying MiXCR to the 5' RACE reads. The table shows about 250,000 distinct CDR3 sequences, with approximately 19% occurring only once. Turning to this clonotype: Its cognate antigen is unknown.

The genes are TRBV24-1 and TRBJ1-3; 8 positions agree with TRBD1. The sequenced material came from PBMCs or a T cell subset sorted from them (not recorded which). The sequence derives from a young man who had mild COVID-19 (a few samples of this study predate the infection). Cell type and time point are not known. CDR3 DNA: TGTGCCACCGGCCAGGACAGGGTCTCTGGAAACACCATATATTTT. This gives the protein CATGQDRVSGNTIYF.